The sequence of this T cell receptor beta chain was determined in a study of beta chain features in type 1 diabetes. Study-wide context: Sorted cells numbering under 110 million were examined across all samples.

This clone was counted between two and nine times. The antigen remains undetermined. Every bit of the isolated RNA underwent reverse transcription, so sequencing read expressed TCRB transcripts. Method: immunoSEQ multiplex PCR; TCRdb's copy keeps in-frame clones and lacks some. The profile shows 620,000 or so clones, 15% of them singletons. J was trimmed by 6 bases and V by 4 bases; bases with no gene match: 9. The CDR3 has 15 residues. Germline V gene sequence: CDR1 MNHEY, CDR2 SMNVEV (reference sequence). Regarding the study as a whole: A cDNA-based sequencing approach could over-represent cells with high TCR expression. PCR might favor shorter templates, but any such skew would affect patients and controls equally. Researchers report that Type 1 diabetes patients had moderately but significantly shorter TCRB CDR3s across all four CD4+ subsets.

This receptor was identified in a young man in good health. The rearrangement joins TRBV27 to TRBJ2-7; 10 bases line up with TRBD2. Material: naive CD4+ T cells from blood. CDR3 amino acids: CASSWGSLAGTEQYF. In DNA form, the CDR3 reads TGTGCCAGCAGTTGGGGGTCACTAGCGGGAACCGAGCAGTACTTC.